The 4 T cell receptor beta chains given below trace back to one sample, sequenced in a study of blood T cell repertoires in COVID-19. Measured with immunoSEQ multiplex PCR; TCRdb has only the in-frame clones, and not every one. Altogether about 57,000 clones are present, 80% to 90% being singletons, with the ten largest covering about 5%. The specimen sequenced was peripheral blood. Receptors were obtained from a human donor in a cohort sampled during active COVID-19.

The CDR3 protein is CASSVSLAGPYEQFF. Here the CDR3 DNA reads TGTGCCAGCAGCGTTTCCCTAGCGGGACCGTATGAGCAGTTCTTC. J is TRBJ2-1 and V is TRBV9; 9 nucleotides match TRBD2. There are 15 residues in the CDR3. V trimming: 2 bases; J trimming: 8 bases; junction bases outside the gene matches: 8. Germline assignment: CDR1 SGDLS and CDR2 YYNGEE.

The CDR3, as DNA: TGTGCCAGCAGCTTAGGACCGGGGGTTGGCTATGGCTACACCTTC. It encodes CASSLGPGVGYGYTF. The chain couples TRBV7-8 to TRBJ1-2; D perhaps matches TRBD1 (5 bases). Between the trimmed V and J ends, which lost 1 base and 4 bases, there was a span of 13 bases. The CDR3 spans 15 residues. Germline V gives CDR1 SGHVS, CDR2 FQNEAQ.

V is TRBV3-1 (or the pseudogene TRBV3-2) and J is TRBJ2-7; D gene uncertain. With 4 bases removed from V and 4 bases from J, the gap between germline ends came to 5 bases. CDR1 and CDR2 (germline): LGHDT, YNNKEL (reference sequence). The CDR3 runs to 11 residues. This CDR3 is CASSLRYEQYF. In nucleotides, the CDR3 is TGTGCCAGCAGCCTGAGGTACGAGCAGTACTTC.

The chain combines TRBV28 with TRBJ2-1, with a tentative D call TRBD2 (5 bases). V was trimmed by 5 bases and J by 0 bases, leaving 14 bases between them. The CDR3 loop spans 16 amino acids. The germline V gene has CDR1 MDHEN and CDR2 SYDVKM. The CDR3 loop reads CASSPHGSGSYNEQFF. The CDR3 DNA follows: TGTGCCAGCAGTCCCCATGGGAGTGGCTCCTACAATGAGCAGTTCTTC.